These T cell receptor beta chains were read from a single sample in a study of graft-versus-host responses after intestinal transplantation. For these receptors, no antigen is known. Only in-frame clones appear in the TCRdb table, and some are missing; sequencing was by immunoSEQ multiplex PCR. Of under 140,000 clones in the sample, roughly 95% were seen once. The sequencing used unstimulated CD8+ T cells sorted from spleen or lymph node cells, collected before intestinal transplant. Receptors originate from a human donor who received an intestinal transplant. Each CDR3 is given without its conserved first and last residue. Each record gives: CDR3 protein, J gene, D gene, V gene, CDR3 length. The D gene is left open where the match is weak.

ASTIRTGDSNQPQH	TRBJ1-5	TRBD1	TRBV13	14
SALTGQSYGYT	TRBJ1-2	TRBD1	TRBV29-1	11
ASSLRGNYGYT	TRBJ1-2	.	TRBV13	11
ASSYPRLAPTYEQY	TRBJ2-7	TRBD2	TRBV6-6	14
ASSLTGLADTQY	TRBJ2-3	TRBD2	TRBV5-6	12
ASRVGVKDYGYT	TRBJ1-2	.	TRBV6-1	12
ASSQDTGADNEQF	TRBJ2-1	.	TRBV4-1	13
ASSPDMNPYEQY	TRBJ2-7	.	TRBV4-1	12
ASKAGVTDTQY	TRBJ2-3	TRBD2	TRBV7-9	11
AWSAAGEAGANVLT	TRBJ2-6	TRBD2	TRBV30	14
ASSFGTGRGQPQH	TRBJ1-5	TRBD1	TRBV7-9	13
ASSLGTSGGPGNEQF	TRBJ2-1	TRBD2	TRBV11-3	15
ASSQEPGNTGELF	TRBJ2-2	.	TRBV4-1	13
ASSVEGGGKTQY	TRBJ2-5	.	TRBV9	12
ASSEASTGGTEAF	TRBJ1-1	TRBD1	TRBV6-1	13
AWSVTSLLGDEQY	TRBJ2-7	TRBD2	TRBV30	13
AWSDPRLQHSTDTQY	TRBJ2-3	.	TRBV30	15
SVRQGNYGYT	TRBJ1-2	TRBD1	TRBV29-1	10
AWREGKRNEQF	TRBJ2-1	.	TRBV30	11
ASSWGAGAYTEAF	TRBJ1-1	.	TRBV5-4	13
ASSRGLSYSYEQY	TRBJ2-7	.	TRBV2	13
ASSEVQGVNTEAF	TRBJ1-1	TRBD1	TRBV6-1	13
SARQGDGYT	TRBJ1-2	TRBD1	TRBV29-1	9
ASSQDWAEANYGYT	TRBJ1-2	.	TRBV4-1	14
ASSFQGAGEQY	TRBJ2-7	TRBD1	TRBV27	11
SVEEGWGGRTEAF	TRBJ1-1	.	TRBV29-1	13
ASSRQENEQF	TRBJ2-1	.	TRBV28	10
ATNPTGDYNYGYT	TRBJ1-2	TRBD1	TRBV2	13
ASSPSRGYEQY	TRBJ2-7	.	TRBV13	11
ASSFFRQYTSTNEKLF	TRBJ1-4	.	TRBV28	16
ASSPNHVGEQY	TRBJ2-7	.	TRBV6-5	11
ASSTTGFSYEQY	TRBJ2-7	.	TRBV27	12
ASSHAQGLGTDTQY	TRBJ2-3	TRBD1	TRBV9	14
AWSGGTSGRAKAGELF	TRBJ2-2	TRBD2	TRBV30	16
ASSTGGVGVEQY	TRBJ2-7	TRBD1	TRBV7-8	12
ASSLTGGFYNEQF	TRBJ2-1	TRBD1	TRBV7-6	13
ASSLSGGREYRDEQY	TRBJ2-7	.	TRBV27	15
ASSIIVRYEQF	TRBJ2-1	.	TRBV19	11
ASSLGQNPYEQY	TRBJ2-7	.	TRBV5-6	12
ASSSDLGATDTQY	TRBJ2-3	.	TRBV9	13
ASSRQGLNSNQPQH	TRBJ1-5	.	TRBV28	14
ASSDVGRTNEKLF	TRBJ1-4	.	TRBV6-1	13
ASSNHRGRETQY	TRBJ2-5	.	TRBV27	12
ASSLAGGPSYNEQF	TRBJ2-1	TRBD2	TRBV6-5	14
ASSFGTGDEQY	TRBJ2-7	TRBD1	TRBV7-8	11
ASSWKNTEAF	TRBJ1-1	.	TRBV5-1	10
ASSPGTGTYEQY	.	TRBD1	TRBV5-4	12
ASSGTSGSLSNEQF	TRBJ2-1	TRBD2	TRBV2	14
ASSQEGREQETQY	TRBJ2-5	.	TRBV4-1	13
AWSVGTGTEKLF	TRBJ1-4	TRBD1	TRBV30	12